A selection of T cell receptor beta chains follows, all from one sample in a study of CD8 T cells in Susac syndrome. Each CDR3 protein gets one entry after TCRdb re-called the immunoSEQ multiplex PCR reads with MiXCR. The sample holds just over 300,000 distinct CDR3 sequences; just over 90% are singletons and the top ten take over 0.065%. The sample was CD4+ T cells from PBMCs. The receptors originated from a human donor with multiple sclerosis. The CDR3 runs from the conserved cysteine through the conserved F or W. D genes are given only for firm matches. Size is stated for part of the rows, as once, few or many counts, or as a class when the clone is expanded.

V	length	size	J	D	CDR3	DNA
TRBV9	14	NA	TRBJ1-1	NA	CASQSGGENTEAFF	TGTGCCAGTCAGTCGGGGGGGGAGAACACTGAAGCTTTCTTT
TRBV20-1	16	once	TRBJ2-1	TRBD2	CSASHLAGGTNNEQFF	TGCAGTGCCAGCCACTTAGCGGGAGGGACAAACAATGAGCAGTTCTTC
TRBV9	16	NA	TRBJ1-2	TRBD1	CASSPRDRVSNYGYTF	TGTGCCAGCAGCCCCCGGGACAGGGTCTCTAACTATGGCTACACCTTC
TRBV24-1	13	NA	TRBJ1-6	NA	CATSGTANSPLHF	TGTGCCACCAGTGGGACAGCTAATTCACCCCTCCACTTT
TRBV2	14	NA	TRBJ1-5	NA	CASSDVVSNQPQHF	TGTGCCAGCAGTGATGTAGTTAGCAATCAGCCCCAGCATTTT
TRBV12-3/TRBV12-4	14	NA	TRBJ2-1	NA	CASTPGRRGDEQFF	TGTGCCAGCACTCCTGGGAGGCGGGGAGATGAGCAGTTCTTC
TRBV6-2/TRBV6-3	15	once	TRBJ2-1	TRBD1	CASSWGTGVGNEQFF	TGTGCCAGCAGTTGGGGGACAGGGGTGGGCAATGAGCAGTTCTTC
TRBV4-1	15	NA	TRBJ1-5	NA	CASSQVLTVNQPQHF	TGCGCCAGCAGCCAAGTTTTGACGGTTAATCAGCCCCAGCATTTT
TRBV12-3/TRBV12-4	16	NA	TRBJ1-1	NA	CASSPFGQLMNTEAFF	TGTGCCAGCAGTCCTTTTGGACAGCTAATGAACACTGAAGCTTTCTTT
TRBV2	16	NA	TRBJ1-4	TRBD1	CASTAHKTGGYEKLFF	TGTGCCAGCACAGCCCATAAAACAGGGGGCTATGAAAAACTGTTTTTT
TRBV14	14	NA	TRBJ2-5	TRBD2	CASSPGTSGRAQYF	TGTGCCAGCAGCCCGGGGACTAGCGGTCGGGCCCAGTACTTC
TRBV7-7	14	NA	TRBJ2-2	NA	CASSLEGVTGELFF	TGTGCTAGCAGCTTAGAAGGGGTCACCGGGGAGCTGTTTTTT
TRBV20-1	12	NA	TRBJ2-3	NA	CSAGISTDTQYF	TGCAGTGCCGGGATTAGCACAGATACGCAGTATTTT
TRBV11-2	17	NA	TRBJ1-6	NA	CASSYNRVRSYNSPLHF	TGTGCCAGCAGCTACAACAGGGTCAGGTCCTATAATTCACCCCTCCACTTT
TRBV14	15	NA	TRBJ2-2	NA	CASSQDTINTGELFF	TGTGCCAGCAGCCAAGATACCATAAACACCGGGGAGCTGTTTTTT
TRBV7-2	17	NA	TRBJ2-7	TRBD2	CASSLAPSGSPQGEQYF	TGTGCCAGCAGCTTAGCGCCTAGCGGGAGTCCCCAGGGCGAGCAGTACTTC
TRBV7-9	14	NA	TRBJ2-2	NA	CASSLVGLSGELFF	TGTGCCAGCAGCTTAGTAGGACTGTCCGGGGAGCTGTTTTTT
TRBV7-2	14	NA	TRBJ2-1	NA	CASSLDMLSNEQFF	TGTGCCAGCAGCTTAGATATGCTCAGCAATGAGCAGTTCTTC
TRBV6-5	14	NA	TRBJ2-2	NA	CASSYLSNTGELFF	TGTGCCAGCAGTTACTTATCGAACACCGGGGAGCTGTTTTTT
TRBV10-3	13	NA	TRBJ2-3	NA	CAISVGEADTQYF	TGTGCCATCAGTGTCGGGGAGGCAGATACGCAGTATTTT
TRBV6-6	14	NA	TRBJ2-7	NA	CASTSGENPYEQYF	TGTGCCAGCACCTCAGGAGAAAATCCCTACGAGCAGTACTTC
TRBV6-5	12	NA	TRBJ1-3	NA	CASKGHLNTIYF	TGTGCCAGCAAAGGCCATTTAAACACCATATATTTT
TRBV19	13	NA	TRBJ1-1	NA	CASMGGPGGEAFF	TGTGCCAGTATGGGGGGGCCTGGGGGTGAAGCTTTCTTT
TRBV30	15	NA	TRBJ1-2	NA	CAWRAGYGVNYGYTF	TGTGCCTGGAGAGCGGGGTATGGAGTTAACTATGGCTACACCTTC
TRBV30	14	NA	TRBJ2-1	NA	CAWRVGPLNNEQFF	TGTGCCTGGAGGGTGGGACCCCTAAACAATGAGCAGTTCTTC
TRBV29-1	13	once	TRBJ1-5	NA	CSAAGTLGQPQHF	TGCAGCGCCGCCGGGACGCTCGGGCAGCCCCAGCATTTT
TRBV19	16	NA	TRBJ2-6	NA	CASTRGRSSGANVLTF	TGTGCCAGTACCAGGGGCCGTAGCTCTGGGGCCAACGTCCTGACTTTC
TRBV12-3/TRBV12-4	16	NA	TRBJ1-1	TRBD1	CASSSHPGQMNTEAFF	TGTGCCAGCAGTTCGCACCCGGGACAGATGAACACTGAAGCTTTCTTT
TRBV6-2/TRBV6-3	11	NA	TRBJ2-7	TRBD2	CASRRETLQYF	TGTGCCAGCAGGCGGGAGACGCTGCAGTACTTC
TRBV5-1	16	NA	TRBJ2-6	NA	CASSVGRISGANVLTF	TGCGCCAGCAGCGTGGGACGGATCTCTGGGGCCAACGTCCTGACTTTC
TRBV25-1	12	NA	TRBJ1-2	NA	CASSASNLGYTF	TGTGCCAGCAGTGCAAGTAATTTGGGCTACACCTTC
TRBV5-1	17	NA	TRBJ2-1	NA	CASSPGGQISSYNEQFF	TGCGCCAGCAGCCCGGGGGGACAGATAAGCTCCTACAATGAGCAGTTCTTC
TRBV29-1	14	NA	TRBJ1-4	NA	CSVATGGGNEKLFF	TGCAGCGTCGCGACAGGAGGGGGAAATGAAAAACTGTTTTTT
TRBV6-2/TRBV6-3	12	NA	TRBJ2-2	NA	CASRVNTGELFF	TGTGCCAGTCGGGTCAACACCGGGGAGCTGTTTTTT
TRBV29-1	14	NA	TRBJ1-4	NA	CSVEISGSGEKLFF	TGCAGCGTTGAAATTTCGGGGTCAGGCGAAAAACTGTTTTTT
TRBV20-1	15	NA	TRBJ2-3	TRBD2	CSARPLAGTTDTQYF	TGCAGTGCTAGACCTCTAGCGGGGACCACAGATACGCAGTATTTT
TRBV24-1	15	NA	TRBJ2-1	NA	CATSDPGSDYNEQFF	TGTGCCACCAGTGACCCGGGGAGTGATTACAATGAGCAGTTCTTC